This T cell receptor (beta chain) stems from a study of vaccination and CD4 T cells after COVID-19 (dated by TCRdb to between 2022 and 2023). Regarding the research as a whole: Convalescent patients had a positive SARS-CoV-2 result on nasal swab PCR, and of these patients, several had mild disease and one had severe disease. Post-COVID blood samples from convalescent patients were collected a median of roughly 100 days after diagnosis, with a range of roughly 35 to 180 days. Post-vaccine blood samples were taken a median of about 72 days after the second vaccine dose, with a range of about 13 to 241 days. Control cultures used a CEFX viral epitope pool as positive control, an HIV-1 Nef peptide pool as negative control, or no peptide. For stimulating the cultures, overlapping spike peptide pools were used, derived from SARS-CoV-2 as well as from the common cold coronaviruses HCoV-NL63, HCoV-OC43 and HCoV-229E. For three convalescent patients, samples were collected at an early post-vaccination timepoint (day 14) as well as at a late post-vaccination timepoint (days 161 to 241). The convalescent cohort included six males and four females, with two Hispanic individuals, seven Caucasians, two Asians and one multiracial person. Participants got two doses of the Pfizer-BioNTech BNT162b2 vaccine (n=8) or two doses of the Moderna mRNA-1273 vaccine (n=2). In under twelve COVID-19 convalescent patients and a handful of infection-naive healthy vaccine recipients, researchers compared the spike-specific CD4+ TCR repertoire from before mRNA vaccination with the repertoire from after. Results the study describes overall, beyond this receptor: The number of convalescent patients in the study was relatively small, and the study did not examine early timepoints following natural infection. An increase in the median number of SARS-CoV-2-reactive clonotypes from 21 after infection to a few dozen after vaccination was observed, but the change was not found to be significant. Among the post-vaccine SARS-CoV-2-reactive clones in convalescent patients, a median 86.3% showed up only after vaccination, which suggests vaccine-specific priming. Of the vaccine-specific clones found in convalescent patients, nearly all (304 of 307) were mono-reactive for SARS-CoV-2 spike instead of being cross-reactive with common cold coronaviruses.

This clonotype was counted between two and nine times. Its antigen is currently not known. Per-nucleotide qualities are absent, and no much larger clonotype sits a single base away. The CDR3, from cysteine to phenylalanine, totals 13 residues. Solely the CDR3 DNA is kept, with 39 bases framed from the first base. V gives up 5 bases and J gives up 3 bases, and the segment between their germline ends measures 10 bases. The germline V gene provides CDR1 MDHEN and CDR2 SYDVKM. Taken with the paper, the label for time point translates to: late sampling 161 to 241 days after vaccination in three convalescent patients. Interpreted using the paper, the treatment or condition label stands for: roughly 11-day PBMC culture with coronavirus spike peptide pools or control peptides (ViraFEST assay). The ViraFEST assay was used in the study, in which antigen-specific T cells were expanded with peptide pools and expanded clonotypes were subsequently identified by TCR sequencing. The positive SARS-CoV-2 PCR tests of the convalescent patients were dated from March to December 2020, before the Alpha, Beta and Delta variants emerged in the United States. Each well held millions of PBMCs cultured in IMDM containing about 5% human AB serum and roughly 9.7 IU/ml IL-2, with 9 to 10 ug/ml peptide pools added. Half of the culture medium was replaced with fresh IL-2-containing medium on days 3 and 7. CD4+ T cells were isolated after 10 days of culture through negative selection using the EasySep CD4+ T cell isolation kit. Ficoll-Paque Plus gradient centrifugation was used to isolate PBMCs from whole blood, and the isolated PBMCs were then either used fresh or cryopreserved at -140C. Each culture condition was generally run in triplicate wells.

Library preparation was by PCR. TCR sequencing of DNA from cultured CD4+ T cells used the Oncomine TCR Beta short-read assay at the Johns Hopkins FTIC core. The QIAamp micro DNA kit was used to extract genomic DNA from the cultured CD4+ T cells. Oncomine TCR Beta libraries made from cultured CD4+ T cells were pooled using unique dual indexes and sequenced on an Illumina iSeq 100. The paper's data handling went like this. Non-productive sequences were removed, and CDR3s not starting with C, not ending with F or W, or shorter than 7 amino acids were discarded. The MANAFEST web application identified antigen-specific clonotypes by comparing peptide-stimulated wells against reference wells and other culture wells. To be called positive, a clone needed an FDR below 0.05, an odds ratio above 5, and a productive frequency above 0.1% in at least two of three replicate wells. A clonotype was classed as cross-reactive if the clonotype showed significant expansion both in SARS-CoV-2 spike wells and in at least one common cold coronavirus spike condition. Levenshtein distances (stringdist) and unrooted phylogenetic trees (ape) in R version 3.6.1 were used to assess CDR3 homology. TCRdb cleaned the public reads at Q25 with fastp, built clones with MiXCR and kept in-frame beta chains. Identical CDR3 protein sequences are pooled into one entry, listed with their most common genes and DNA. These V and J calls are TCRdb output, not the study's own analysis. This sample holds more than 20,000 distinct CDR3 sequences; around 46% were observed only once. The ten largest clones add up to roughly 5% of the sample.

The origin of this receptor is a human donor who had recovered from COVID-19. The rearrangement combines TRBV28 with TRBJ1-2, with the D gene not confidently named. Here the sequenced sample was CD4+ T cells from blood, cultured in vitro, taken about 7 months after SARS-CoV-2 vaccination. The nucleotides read TGTGCCAGCAGTACGGGTTTTCACTATGGCTACACCTTC. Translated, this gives CASSTGFHYGYTF.